A selection of T cell receptor beta chains follows, all from one sample in a study of response to subunit inactivated influenza vaccine. TCRdb ran MiXCR on the RT-PCR reads and lists one entry per CDR3 protein. The sample has roughly 500,000 distinct CDR3 sequences, around 25% seen once; the top ten hold less than 2.5%. Sequenced material: CD4+ T cells sorted from PBMCs, taken less than 6 days after vaccination. The receptors stem from a middle-aged man who received an inactivated influenza vaccine. CDR3s include the opening cysteine and the closing phenylalanine or tryptophan. D genes are given only for firm matches. Some rows have no size entry. The others give once, few or many, or a class for an expanded clone.

CDR3nt	CDR3aa	abundance	v_gene	j_gene	d_gene
TGTGCCAGCACCGACAGGGGAGATCAGCCCCAGCATTTT	CASTDRGDQPQHF	.	TRBV6-2/TRBV6-3	TRBJ1-5	TRBD1
TGCAGTGCTAGACCCGGGACAGTCACCGGGGAGCTGTTTTTT	CSARPGTVTGELFF	few	TRBV20-1	TRBJ2-2	TRBD1
TGTGCCAGCAGGGCTAGCGGGAGGGCCGGTGAGCAGTTCTTC	CASRASGRAGEQFF	few	TRBV7-2	TRBJ2-1	TRBD2
TGCAGTGCTAGATCTGGGAAGTATCAGCCCCAGCATTTT	CSARSGKYQPQHF	.	TRBV20-1	TRBJ1-5	.
TGTGCCACCAGGGACGCCAGCTCCTACAATGAGCAGTTCTTC	CATRDASSYNEQFF	few	TRBV24-1	TRBJ2-1	.
TGTGCCAGCAGCTGGCCCGACAATGAGCAGTTCTTC	CASSWPDNEQFF	.	TRBV7-9	TRBJ2-1	.
TGTGCCAGCAGCCAGCGGGGCAATGAGCAGTTCTTC	CASSQRGNEQFF	.	TRBV3-1	TRBJ2-1	.
TGTGCCAGCAGCCCGGGACAGCTAGGGCCCCTTAGCAATCAGCCCCAGCATTTT	CASSPGQLGPLSNQPQHF	few	TRBV11-2	TRBJ1-5	TRBD1
TGTGCCAGCAGCAAGACAGCGCTTGACGAGCAGTACTTC	CASSKTALDEQYF	few	TRBV7-2	TRBJ2-7	.
TGTGCCAGCAGCTCGCGTCCGGGCCGGAGCTCCTACAATGAGCAGTTCTTC	CASSSRPGRSSYNEQFF	few	TRBV7-2	TRBJ2-1	.
TGTGCCAGCACCGCACGCGGGGGTGAGTTAAGCAATCAGCCCCAGCATTTT	CASTARGGELSNQPQHF	.	TRBV12-3/TRBV12-4	TRBJ1-5	.
TGTGCCAGCAGCACCGCTAGCGCTAAAAACATTCAGTACTTC	CASSTASAKNIQYF	.	TRBV7-2	TRBJ2-4	.
TGTGCCAGCTCACCACCGTTAGGACAGGGTGAGAGGGAGCAGTACTTC	CASSPPLGQGEREQYF	few	TRBV18	TRBJ2-7	TRBD1
TGTGCCAGCAGCCAATCAGGGACGCCAAACTACGAGCAGTACTTC	CASSQSGTPNYEQYF	few	TRBV12-3/TRBV12-4	TRBJ2-7	.
TGTGCCAGCAGTTTTCGGCTAGCGGGGGGAAATGAGCAGTTCTTC	CASSFRLAGGNEQFF	.	TRBV12-3/TRBV12-4	TRBJ2-1	TRBD2
TGCAGTGCTCGCACGGGACTCGGGGAGACCCAGTACTTC	CSARTGLGETQYF	.	TRBV20-1	TRBJ2-5	.
TGTGCCAGCAGCTACCGGGACAGGAAGCGACGTTTCTCCTACGAGCAGTACTTC	CASSYRDRKRRFSYEQYF	few	TRBV7-4	TRBJ2-7	TRBD1
TGTGCCACCAGCAGGGAAGGCGGGCCGCACGACGAGCAGTACTTC	CATSREGGPHDEQYF	.	TRBV15	TRBJ2-7	.
TGTGCCAGCAGTTTAATTAGGGGGCGCGTGAACACTGAAGCTTTCTTT	CASSLIRGRVNTEAFF	.	TRBV28	TRBJ1-1	TRBD1
TGTGCCAGCAGCTTGTTGGGACAGGGCTACGAGCAGTACTTC	CASSLLGQGYEQYF	.	TRBV5-6	TRBJ2-7	TRBD1
TGCAGTGCTAGGGGGACTAGCGGCAACACCGGGGAGCTGTTTTTT	CSARGTSGNTGELFF	once	TRBV20-1	TRBJ2-2	TRBD2
TGTGCCAGTAGTGACAGCGTCAATGGCTACACCTTC	CASSDSVNGYTF	.	TRBV19	TRBJ1-2	.
TGTGCCATCCAAAGGACAGGGGCCATCAATGAGCAGTTCTTC	CAIQRTGAINEQFF	few	TRBV6-2/TRBV6-3	TRBJ2-1	TRBD1
TGTGCAAGTCTCAGAGTGACTAATTCACCCCTCCACTTT	CASLRVTNSPLHF	.	TRBV12-2	TRBJ1-6	.